The present TCR beta chain was sequenced within a study of cytomegalovirus exposure and HLA in healthy donors. Study-wide findings and caveats: A later analysis found most CMV-associated TCR beta chains apparently HLA-restricted.

Nominally healthy donors provided the samples, though records likely missed some immune exposures. The sample holds one count of this clone. Its antigen is unknown. Germline V gives CDR1 SGHKS, CDR2 YYEKEE (reference sequence). V was clipped by 2 bases and J by 1 base, with 11 bases between them. CDR3 size: 15 residues. Both 60 Vbeta primers and 13 Jbeta primers went into the PCR. Libraries were prepared by immunoSEQ multiplex PCR; TCRdb keeps only in-frame clonotypes and omits some of them. Counted here are roughly 160,000 clones, roughly 80% occurring once; the ten biggest clones make up 2% to 2.5%. The TCR comes from a male donor in good health and CMV-seronegative. This sequence joins TRBV5-5 and TRBJ2-3; TRBD1 is a possible D gene (6 bases). Sequencing was done on a sample of PBMCs. CDR3 sequence (DNA): TGTGCCAGCAGCTTCTCCGGGACACGCACAGATACGCAGTATTTT. Translating gives CASSFSGTRTDTQYF.